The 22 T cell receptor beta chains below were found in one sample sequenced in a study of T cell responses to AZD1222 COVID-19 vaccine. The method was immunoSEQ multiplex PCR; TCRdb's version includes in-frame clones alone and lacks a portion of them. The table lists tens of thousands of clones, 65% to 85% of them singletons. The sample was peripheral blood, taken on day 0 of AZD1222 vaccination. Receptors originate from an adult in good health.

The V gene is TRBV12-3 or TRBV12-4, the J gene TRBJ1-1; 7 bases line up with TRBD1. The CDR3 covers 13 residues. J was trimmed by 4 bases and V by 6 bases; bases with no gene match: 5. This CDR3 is CASRGQAVTEAFF. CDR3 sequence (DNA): TGTGCCAGCAGAGGACAGGCGGTCACTGAAGCTTTCTTT.

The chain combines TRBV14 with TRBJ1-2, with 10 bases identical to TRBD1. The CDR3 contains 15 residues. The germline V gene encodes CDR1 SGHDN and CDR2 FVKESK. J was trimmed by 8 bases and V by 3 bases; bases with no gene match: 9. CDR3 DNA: TGTGCCAGCAGCCACGGAGGGACAGGGGTGGACGGCTACACCTTC. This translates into CASSHGGTGVDGYTF.

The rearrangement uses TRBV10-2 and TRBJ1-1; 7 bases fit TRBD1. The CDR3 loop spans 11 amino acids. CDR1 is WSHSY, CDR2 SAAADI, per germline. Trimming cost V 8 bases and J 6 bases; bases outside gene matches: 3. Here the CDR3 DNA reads TGCGCCAGCCAGGGGGGGTCTGAAGCTTTCTTT. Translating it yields CASQGGSEAFF.

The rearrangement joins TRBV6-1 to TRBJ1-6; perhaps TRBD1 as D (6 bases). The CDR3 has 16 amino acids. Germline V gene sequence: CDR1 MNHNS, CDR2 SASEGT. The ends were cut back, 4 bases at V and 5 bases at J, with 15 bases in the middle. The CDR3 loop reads CASSARQEANNSPLHF. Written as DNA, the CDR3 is TGTGCCAGCAGTGCAAGACAGGAGGCTAATAATTCACCCCTCCACTTT.

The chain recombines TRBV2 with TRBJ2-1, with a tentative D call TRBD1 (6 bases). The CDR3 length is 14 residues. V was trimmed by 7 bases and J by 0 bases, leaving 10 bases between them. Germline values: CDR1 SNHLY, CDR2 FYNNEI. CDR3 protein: CASTMDSSYNEQFF. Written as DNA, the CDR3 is TGTGCCAGCACTATGGACAGCTCCTACAATGAGCAGTTCTTC.

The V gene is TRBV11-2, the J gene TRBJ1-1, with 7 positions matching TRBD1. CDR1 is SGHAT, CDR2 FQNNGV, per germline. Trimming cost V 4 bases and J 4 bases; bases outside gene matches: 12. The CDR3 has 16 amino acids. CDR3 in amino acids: CASSWVGRGQGTEAFF. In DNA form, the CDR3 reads TGTGCCAGCAGCTGGGTCGGGAGGGGGCAGGGCACTGAAGCTTTCTTT.

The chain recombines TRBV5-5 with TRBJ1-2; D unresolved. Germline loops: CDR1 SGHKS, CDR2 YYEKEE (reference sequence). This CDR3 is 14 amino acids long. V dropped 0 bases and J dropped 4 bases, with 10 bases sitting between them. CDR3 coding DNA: TGTGCCAGCAGCTTGGAGAGGGTCCCCTATGGCTACACCTTC. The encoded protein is CASSLERVPYGYTF.

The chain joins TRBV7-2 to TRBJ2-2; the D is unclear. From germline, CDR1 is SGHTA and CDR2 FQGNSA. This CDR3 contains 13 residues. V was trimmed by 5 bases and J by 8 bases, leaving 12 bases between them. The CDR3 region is CASSPDPMGELFF. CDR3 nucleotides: TGTGCCAGCAGCCCTGACCCCATGGGGGAGCTGTTTTTT.

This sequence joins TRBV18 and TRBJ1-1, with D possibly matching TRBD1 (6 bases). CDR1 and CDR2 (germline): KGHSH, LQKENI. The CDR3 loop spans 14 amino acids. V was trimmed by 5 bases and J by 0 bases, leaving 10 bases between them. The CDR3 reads CASSVGGVNTEAFF. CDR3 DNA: TGTGCCAGCTCAGTAGGGGGTGTGAACACTGAAGCTTTCTTT.

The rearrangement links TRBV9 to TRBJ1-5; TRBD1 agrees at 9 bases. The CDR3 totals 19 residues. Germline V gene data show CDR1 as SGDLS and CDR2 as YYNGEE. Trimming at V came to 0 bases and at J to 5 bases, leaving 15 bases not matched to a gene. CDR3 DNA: TGTGCCAGCAGCGTAGGAAAAAGGGGACAGGGTCTCGAGGATCAGCCCCAGCATTTT. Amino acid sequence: CASSVGKRGQGLEDQPQHF. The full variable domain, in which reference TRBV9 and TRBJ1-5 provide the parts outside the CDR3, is DSGVTQTPKHLITATGQRVTLRCSPRSGDLSVYWYQQSLDQGLQFLIQYYNGEERAKGNILERFSAQQFPDLHSELNLSSLELGDSALYFCASSVGKRGQGLEDQPQHFGDGTRLSIL.

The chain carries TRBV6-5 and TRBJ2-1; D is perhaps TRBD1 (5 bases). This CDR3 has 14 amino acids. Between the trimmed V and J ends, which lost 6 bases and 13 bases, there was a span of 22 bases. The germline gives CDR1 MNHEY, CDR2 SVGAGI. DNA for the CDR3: TGTGCCAGCAGCTCAAATAAAGGGGCCTCAGAACAGTTCTTC. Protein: CASSSNKGASEQFF.

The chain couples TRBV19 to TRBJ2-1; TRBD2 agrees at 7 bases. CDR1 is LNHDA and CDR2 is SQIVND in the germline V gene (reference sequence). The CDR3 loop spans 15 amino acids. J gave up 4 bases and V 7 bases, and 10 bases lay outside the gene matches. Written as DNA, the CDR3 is TGTGCCAGTACAGCCGGGGGGACTGGGTACAATGAGCAGTTCTTC. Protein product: CASTAGGTGYNEQFF. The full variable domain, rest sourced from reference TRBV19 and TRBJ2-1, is DGGITQSPKYLFRKEGQNVTLSCEQNLNHDAMYWYRQDPGQGLRLIYYSQIVNDFQKGDIAEGYSVSREKKESFPLTVTSAQKNPTAFYLCASTAGGTGYNEQFFGPGTRLTVL.

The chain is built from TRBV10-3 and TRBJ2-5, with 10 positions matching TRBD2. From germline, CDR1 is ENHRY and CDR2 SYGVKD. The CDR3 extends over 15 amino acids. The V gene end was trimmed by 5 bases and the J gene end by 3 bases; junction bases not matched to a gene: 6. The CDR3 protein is CAISQAGGLKETQYF. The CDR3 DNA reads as TGTGCCATCAGTCAAGCGGGGGGGCTCAAAGAGACCCAGTACTTC.

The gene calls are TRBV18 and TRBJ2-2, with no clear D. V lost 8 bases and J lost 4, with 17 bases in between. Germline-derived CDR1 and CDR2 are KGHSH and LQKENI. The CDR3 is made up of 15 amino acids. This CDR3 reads CASNRAGLRTGELFF. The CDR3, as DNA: TGTGCCAGCAACCGAGCTGGTTTACGCACCGGGGAGCTGTTTTTT. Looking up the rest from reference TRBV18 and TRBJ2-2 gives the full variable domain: NAGVMQNPRHLVRRRGQEARLRCSPMKGHSHVYWYRQLPEEGLKFMVYLQKENIIDESGMPKERFSAEFPKEGPSILRIQQVVRGDSAAYFCASNRAGLRTGELFFGEGSRLTVL.

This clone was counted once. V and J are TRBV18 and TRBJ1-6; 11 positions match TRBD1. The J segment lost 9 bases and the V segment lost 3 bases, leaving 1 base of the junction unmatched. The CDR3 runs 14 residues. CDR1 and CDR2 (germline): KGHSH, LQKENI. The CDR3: CASSPGTGGSPLHF. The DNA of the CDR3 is TGTGCCAGCTCACCGGGGACAGGGGGTTCACCCCTCCACTTT.

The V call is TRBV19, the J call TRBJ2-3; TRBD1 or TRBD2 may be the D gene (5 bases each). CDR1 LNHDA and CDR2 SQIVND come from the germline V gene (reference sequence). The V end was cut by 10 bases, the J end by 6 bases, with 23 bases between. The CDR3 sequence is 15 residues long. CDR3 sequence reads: CATGTPTVYGDTQYF. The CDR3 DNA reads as TGTGCCACCGGGACGCCGACAGTTTATGGTGATACGCAGTATTTT.

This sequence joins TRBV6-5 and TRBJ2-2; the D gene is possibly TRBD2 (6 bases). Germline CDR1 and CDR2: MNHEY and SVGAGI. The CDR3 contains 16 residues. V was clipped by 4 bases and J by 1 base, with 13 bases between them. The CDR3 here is CASSWAVGGNTGELFF. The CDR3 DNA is TGTGCCAGCAGTTGGGCTGTCGGGGGGAACACCGGGGAGCTGTTTTTT.

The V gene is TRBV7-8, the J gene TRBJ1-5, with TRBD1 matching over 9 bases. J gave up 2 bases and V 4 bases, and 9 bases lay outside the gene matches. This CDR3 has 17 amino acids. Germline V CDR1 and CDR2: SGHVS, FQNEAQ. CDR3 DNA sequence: TGTGCCAGCAGCTATAGAGGGGACAGGGTTCGCAATCAGCCCCAGCATTTT. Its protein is CASSYRGDRVRNQPQHF.

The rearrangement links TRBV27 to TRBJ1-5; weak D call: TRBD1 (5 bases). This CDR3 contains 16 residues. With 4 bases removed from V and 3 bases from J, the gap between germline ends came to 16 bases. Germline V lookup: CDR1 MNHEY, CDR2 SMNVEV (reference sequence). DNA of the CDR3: TGTGCCAGCAGTTCCCAGGGAGGCAGCCTCAATCAGCCCCAGCATTTT. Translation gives CASSSQGGSLNQPQHF.

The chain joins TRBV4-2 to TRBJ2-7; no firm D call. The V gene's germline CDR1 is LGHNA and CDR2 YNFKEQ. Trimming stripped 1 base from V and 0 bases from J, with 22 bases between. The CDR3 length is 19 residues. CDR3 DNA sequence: TGTGCCAGCAGCCAAGGTCCGCAACGGCAAGGGAAAAGCTCCTACGAGCAGTACTTC. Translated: CASSQGPQRQGKSSYEQYF.

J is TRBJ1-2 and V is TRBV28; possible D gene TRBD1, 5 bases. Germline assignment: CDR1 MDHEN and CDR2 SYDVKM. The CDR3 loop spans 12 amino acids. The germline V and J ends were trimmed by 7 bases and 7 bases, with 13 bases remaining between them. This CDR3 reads CASTPGPSGYTF. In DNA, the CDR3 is TGTGCCAGCACTCCGGGACCGAGTGGCTACACCTTC.

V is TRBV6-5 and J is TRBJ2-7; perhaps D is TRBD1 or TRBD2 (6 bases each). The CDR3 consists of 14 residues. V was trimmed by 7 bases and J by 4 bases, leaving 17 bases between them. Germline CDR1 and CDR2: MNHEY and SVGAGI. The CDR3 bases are TGTGCCAGCAACCCCGGGGGCGGGACGTACGAGCAGTACTTC. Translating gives CASNPGGGTYEQYF.